Below, 30 T cell receptor beta chains from the same sample are listed, as sequenced in a study of Ad26.COV2.S vaccination and SARS-CoV-2 variants. Treatment defined: about 20 received Ad26.COV2.S at low or high dose, single or two shots; roughly five received placebo; per-sample allocation not given. The samples were gathered on day 63 after the first injection of vaccine or placebo. This table comes from immunoSEQ multiplex PCR, and its TCRdb copy is limited to in-frame clones, with some not included. Among around 300,000 clones listed, about 87% were seen once. The sample was peripheral blood, taken in a trial of Ad26.COV2.S vaccine versus placebo. These TCRs come from a person between 18 and 60 years old who received the Ad26.COV2.S COVID-19 vaccine or a placebo.

The J gene is TRBJ1-1, the V gene TRBV27; D is unclear. The V gene's germline CDR1 is MNHEY and CDR2 SMNVEV (reference sequence). Trimming cost V 3 bases and J 1 base, with 9 bases left between them. The CDR3 contains 14 residues. This CDR3 reads CASSFGRGNTEAFF. In DNA, the CDR3 is TGTGCCAGCAGTTTCGGGAGAGGGAACACTGAAGCTTTCTTT.

V usage is TRBV13 and J usage is TRBJ2-1; TRBD1 matches 10 bases. CDR3 length: 16 residues. V was clipped by 4 bases and J by 6 bases; unmatched bases: 9. CDR1 is PRHDT and CDR2 is FYEKMQ in the germline V gene (reference sequence). The CDR3 DNA sequence: TGTGCCAGCAGCTCCGGGACAGGGGTAGGAATCAATGAGCAGTTCTTC. Its protein is CASSSGTGVGINEQFF.

This sequence joins TRBV21-1 and TRBJ1-4; the table names TRBD1, a call not compared with the DNA. TRBV21-1 is classified as a pseudogene. The CDR3 consists of 15 residues. CDR3 loop: CASSKVRGTNEKLFF. CDR3 DNA: TGTGCCAGCAGCAAAGTCAGGGGAACTAATGAAAAACTGTTTTTT.

This chain joins TRBV7-3 and TRBJ2-3; D tentatively fits TRBD1 or TRBD2 (7 bases each). Trimming took off 5 bases at V and 2 bases at J, with 14 bases between the two ends. From germline, CDR1 is SGHTA and CDR2 FQGTGA. This CDR3 has 15 residues. The CDR3 DNA follows: TGTGCCAGCAGCAAGCGGGACAGCCACACAGATACGCAGTATTTT. It is translated as CASSKRDSHTDTQYF.

The chain recombines TRBV7-2 with TRBJ1-2; a possible D gene is TRBD1 (5 bases). V gave up 0 bases and J gave up 4 bases, with 12 bases separating them. Germline values: CDR1 SGHTA, CDR2 FQGNSA. This CDR3 is built from 15 residues. The CDR3 DNA is TGTGCCAGCAGCTTAGCGTCCCAGGGTCCCTATGGCTACACCTTC. As protein: CASSLASQGPYGYTF. Complete variable domain (other parts from reference TRBV7-2 and TRBJ1-2): GAGVSQSPSNKVTEKGKDVELRCDPISGHTALYWYRQSLGQGLEFLIYFQGNSAPDKSGLPSDRFSAERTGGSVSTLTIQRTQQEDSAVYLCASSLASQGPYGYTFGSGTRLTVV.

The gene calls are TRBV5-1 and TRBJ2-1, with 8 bases identical to TRBD1. Germline V gives CDR1 SGHRS, CDR2 YFSETQ. The CDR3 contains 13 residues. V was pared by 5 bases and J by 6 bases, with 4 bases of the junction left unmatched. CDR3 sequence: CASSDRGGNEQFF. The CDR3, as DNA: TGCGCCAGCAGTGACAGGGGAGGCAATGAGCAGTTCTTC. The full variable domain, in which reference TRBV5-1 and TRBJ2-1 provide the parts outside the CDR3, is KAGVTQTPRYLIKTRGQQVTLSCSPISGHRSVSWYQQTPGQGLQFLFEYFSETQRNKGNFPGRFSGRQFSNSRSEMNVSTLELGDSALYLCASSDRGGNEQFFGPGTRLTVL.

V usage is TRBV10-3 and J usage is TRBJ1-1; 8 bases fit TRBD1. CDR1 is ENHRY, CDR2 SYGVKD, per germline. V shed 5 bases, J shed 7 bases, and the junction held 15 bases outside the gene matches. The CDR3 consists of 16 residues. This chain's CDR3 is CAISFSRQGLNGEAFF. CDR3 coding DNA: TGTGCCATCAGTTTCTCGAGACAGGGGTTGAATGGTGAAGCTTTCTTT.

The rearrangement links TRBV27 to TRBJ1-5, with 12 bases lining up with TRBD1. The CDR3 is 15 amino acids. Germline lookup yields CDR1 MNHEY and CDR2 SMNVEV (reference sequence). V lost 4 bases to trimming and J lost 7 bases; unmatched junction nucleotides: 5. Here the CDR3 reads CASSWDRGPGQPQHF. DNA of the CDR3: TGTGCCAGCAGTTGGGACAGGGGGCCTGGGCAGCCCCAGCATTTT.

This sequence joins TRBV4-3 and TRBJ2-1; tentatively, D is TRBD2 (7 bases). Germline CDR1 and CDR2: LGHNA and YSLEER. Trimming pared 4 bases from V and 14 bases from J, leaving 18 bases between. The CDR3 spans 13 residues. Here the CDR3 reads CASSPTGGGEEFF. In nucleotides, the CDR3 is TGCGCCAGCAGCCCCACCGGCGGGGGCGAGGAGTTCTTC.

The chain couples TRBV7-2 to TRBJ2-3; 7 nucleotides align to TRBD1. Per the germline V gene, CDR1 is SGHTA and CDR2 is FQGNSA. The CDR3 sequence is 14 residues long. The trim removed 2 bases at V and 6 bases at J, leaving 5 bases unmatched. As DNA, the CDR3 is TGTGCCAGCAGCTTAAGGGACAGTTTGGATACGCAGTATTTT. Protein sequence: CASSLRDSLDTQYF.

The gene calls are TRBV19 and TRBJ1-6; D possibly corresponds to TRBD1 (6 bases). Trimming took 7 bases from V and 8 from J, leaving 27 bases between them. This CDR3 comprises 18 residues. Germline CDR1 and CDR2: LNHDA and SQIVND (reference sequence). CDR3 DNA: TGTGCCAGTACACGATCGGGGCGCGACAGGTTCGGATATTCACCCCTCCACTTT. Protein: CASTRSGRDRFGYSPLHF.

The chain combines TRBV7-3 with TRBJ1-5; D remains unclear. Germline V gives CDR1 SGHTA, CDR2 FQGTGA. This CDR3 region has 15 residues. V dropped 1 base and J dropped 6 bases, with 13 bases sitting between them. The CDR3 sequence: CASSLSGQEGQPQHF. CDR3 nucleotide sequence: TGTGCCAGCAGCTTAAGCGGTCAGGAGGGTCAGCCCCAGCATTTT.

CDR3 in amino acids: CASSLPEAGGRPLYNEQFF. The CDR3 DNA reads as TGCGCCAGCAGCCTGCCGGAAGCGGGGGGGCGCCCCCTCTACAATGAGCAGTTCTTC. The V call is TRBV4-1, the J call TRBJ2-1; 10 bases are a match to TRBD2. V shed 4 bases and J 3 bases; nucleotides not matched to a gene: 15. CDR1 MGHRA and CDR2 YSYEKL come from the germline V gene. The CDR3 is 19 amino acids.

The chain joins TRBV24-1 to TRBJ2-2, with 7 bases lining up with TRBD1. The V segment lost 4 bases and the J segment 2 bases; nucleotides outside the gene matches: 12. Germline CDR1 is KGHDR and CDR2 is SFDVKD. This CDR3 is 18 amino acids long. The CDR3, as DNA: TGTGCCACCAGTGAGCCGTTTGTCGGGACAGTTAACACCGGGGAGCTGTTTTTT. This encodes CATSEPFVGTVNTGELFF.

This clone was recorded a few times. The genes are TRBV7-9 and TRBJ1-6; D remains ambiguous. The V and J ends lost 5 bases and 9 bases respectively, with 14 bases between them. The CDR3 totals 14 residues. Per the germline V gene, CDR1 is SEHNR and CDR2 is FQNEAQ (reference sequence). This chain's CDR3 is CASSARAVGSPLHF. In DNA, the CDR3 is TGTGCCAGCAGCGCGAGAGCAGTTGGTTCACCCCTCCACTTT.

The rearrangement joins TRBV19 to TRBJ2-7; 15 bases agree with TRBD2. Germline V gene lookup returns CDR1 LNHDA and CDR2 SQIVND (reference sequence). V shed 7 bases, J shed 4 bases, and the junction held 5 bases outside the gene matches. There are 15 residues in the CDR3. CDR3 coding DNA: TGTGCCAGTAACGCCGGGACTAGCGGGAGGTACGAGCAGTACTTC. Protein product: CASNAGTSGRYEQYF.

The chain combines TRBV6-5 with TRBJ2-3, with 10 bases fitting TRBD1. CDR1 is MNHEY and CDR2 is SVGAGI in the germline V gene. There are 14 residues in the CDR3. V dropped 11 bases and J dropped 1; count of bases not matched to a gene: 6. The CDR3 region is CASTGTGGTDTQYF. CDR3 DNA sequence: TGTGCCTCCACCGGGACAGGGGGCACAGATACGCAGTATTTT.

This clone was seen once. The V gene is TRBV28, the J gene TRBJ1-3, with a weak D call TRBD1 (5 bases). CDR1 and CDR2 from the germline V gene are MDHEN and SYDVKM. This CDR3 has 14 residues. The V end lost 8 bases, the J end lost 0 bases, and 11 bases lay between the germline ends. CDR3 sequence reads: CASGRQHSGNTIYF. CDR3 coding DNA: TGTGCCAGCGGTAGACAGCACTCTGGAAACACCATATATTTT.

J is TRBJ1-5 and V is TRBV5-4; D is undetermined. Germline lookup yields CDR1 SGHNT and CDR2 YYREEE (reference sequence). Trimming took off 0 bases at V and 1 base at J, with 14 bases between the two ends. The CDR3 covers 17 residues. The CDR3 bases are TGTGCCAGCAGCTTGGGTGGCGATGTTCAGAGCAATCAGCCCCAGCATTTT. As protein: CASSLGGDVQSNQPQHF.

This clone was seen once. CDR3 sequence reads: CASSDSGGRATNEKLFF. The CDR3 DNA follows: TGTGCCAGCAGTGACTCGGGGGGGCGCGCAACTAATGAAAAACTGTTTTTT. V usage is TRBV6-4 and J usage is TRBJ1-4, with D tentatively TRBD1 (6 bases). CDR1 MRHNA and CDR2 SNTAGT come from the germline V gene. The CDR3 covers 17 residues. The V and J ends lost 0 bases and 0 bases respectively, with 11 bases between them.

This clone was counted only a few times. This chain connects TRBV6-2 or TRBV6-3 to TRBJ1-5; a possible D gene is TRBD1 (5 bases). Germline assignment: CDR1 MNHEY and CDR2 SVGEGT. Trimming stripped 2 bases from V and 3 bases from J, with 8 bases between. The CDR3 is made up of 14 amino acids. The CDR3 DNA sequence: TGTGCCAGCAGTTACGGGGGAAACAATCAGCCCCAGCATTTT. Translating gives CASSYGGNNQPQHF.

This clone was counted once. Other DNA variants within this sample encode the same CDR3. The chain is built from TRBV7-3 and TRBJ2-3; 8 bases agree with TRBD1. The germline CDR1 and CDR2 sequences are SGHTA and FQGTGA. The CDR3 is 13 residues long. With 3 bases clipped from V and 5 bases from J, the junction kept 1 base outside the gene matches. The CDR3 DNA sequence: TGTGCCAGCAGCTTGGACAGGGAAGATACGCAGTATTTT. Its protein is CASSLDREDTQYF.

The chain joins TRBV6-2 or TRBV6-3 to TRBJ2-7; TRBD1 matches at 8 bases. The germline gives CDR1 MNHEY, CDR2 SVGEGT. The V and J ends lost 1 base and 2 bases, in that order; junction bases with no gene match: 4. The CDR3 consists of 15 residues. The CDR3 protein is CASSYWTGSTYEQYF. The CDR3 DNA sequence: TGTGCCAGCAGTTACTGGACAGGGTCAACCTACGAGCAGTACTTC.

The gene calls are TRBV7-8 and TRBJ1-1; D possibly corresponds to TRBD1 (5 bases). This CDR3 comprises 16 residues. Trimming removed 7 bases from V and 5 bases from J, with 23 bases in between. Germline V gene lookup returns CDR1 SGHVS and CDR2 FQNEAQ. The CDR3 loop is CASILRRDGKNTEAFF. The CDR3 region has the DNA TGTGCCAGCATTCTACGCCGGGACGGAAAGAATACTGAAGCTTTCTTT.

The rearrangement joins TRBV11-2 to TRBJ1-5; D ambiguous. The ends were cut back, 1 base at V and 5 bases at J, with 3 bases in the middle. This CDR3 contains 12 residues. The germline V gene encodes CDR1 SGHAT and CDR2 FQNNGV. The CDR3 DNA follows: TGTGCCAGCAGCTTAGGGGATCAGCCCCAGCATTTT. Translating it yields CASSLGDQPQHF.

The rearrangement joins TRBV4-3 to TRBJ1-4; D call uncertain. Germline V gives CDR1 LGHNA, CDR2 YSLEER. The CDR3 has 15 amino acids. V lost 4 bases to trimming and J lost 5 bases, with 14 bases between them. The CDR3 DNA is TGCGCCAGCAGCCCAGCAGAGGGTATCAATGAAAAACTGTTTTTT. This sequence encodes CASSPAEGINEKLFF.

The chain combines TRBV5-3 with TRBJ2-3; 8 nucleotides align to TRBD1. TRBV5-3 is known as an ORF, though its function is uncertain. V lost 3 bases and J lost 5; bases outside the gene matches: 5. This CDR3 has 14 residues. CDR3 nucleotide sequence: TGTGCCAGAAGCTGGACCACAGGGGGAGATACGCAGTATTTT. It codes for CARSWTTGGDTQYF.

The V gene is TRBV7-2, the J gene TRBJ2-3; TRBD2 is a possible D gene (6 bases). Trimming cost V 5 bases and J 1 base, with 16 bases left between them. Germline V gives CDR1 SGHTA, CDR2 FQGNSA. The CDR3 consists of 16 residues. As DNA, the CDR3 is TGTGCCAGCAGCCCGATGGCGGGGTACGGCACAGATACGCAGTATTTT. Its protein product is CASSPMAGYGTDTQYF. Filled out from reference TRBV7-2 and TRBJ2-3, the complete variable domain reads GAGVSQSPSNKVTEKGKDVELRCDPISGHTALYWYRQSLGQGLEFLIYFQGNSAPDKSGLPSDRFSAERTGGSVSTLTIQRTQQEDSAVYLCASSPMAGYGTDTQYFGPGTRLTVL.

The rearrangement links TRBV7-9 to TRBJ1-1; a possible D gene is TRBD1 (5 bases). The CDR3 consists of 15 residues. Germline V CDR1 and CDR2: SEHNR, FQNEAQ (reference sequence). V dropped 5 bases and J dropped 1 base, with 14 bases sitting between them. CDR3 nucleotides: TGTGCCAGCAGCCCACCGACGGGGACGAACACTGAAGCTTTCTTT. Protein: CASSPPTGTNTEAFF.

This clone showed up just once. The chain joins TRBV5-1 to TRBJ2-2; TRBD2 matches at 9 bases. The CDR3 loop spans 15 amino acids. Germline V lookup: CDR1 SGHRS, CDR2 YFSETQ. The trim removed 3 bases at V and 1 base at J, leaving 1 base unmatched. The CDR3 DNA follows: TGCGCCAGCAGCTCGACTAGCGGGAACACCGGGGAGCTGTTTTTT. This sequence encodes CASSSTSGNTGELFF. The variable domain in full, with the rest retrieved from reference TRBV5-1 and TRBJ2-2, is KAGVTQTPRYLIKTRGQQVTLSCSPISGHRSVSWYQQTPGQGLQFLFEYFSETQRNKGNFPGRFSGRQFSNSRSEMNVSTLELGDSALYLCASSSTSGNTGELFFGEGSRLTVL.